The 17 T cell receptor beta chains listed next were all sequenced from one sample in a study of blood T cell repertoires in COVID-19. Repertoires were generated with immunoSEQ multiplex PCR, while TCRdb's copy carries only in-frame clones and drops some. The sample yields about 220,000 clones, 80% to 85% seen once. The specimen sequenced was peripheral blood. The receptors here all came from a woman aged 55-69 years with acute or convalescent COVID-19.

V and J are TRBV29-1 and TRBJ1-1; D call uncertain. Germline CDR1 is SQVTM and CDR2 is ANQGSEA. Trimming took 6 bases from V and 0 from J, leaving 23 bases between them. This CDR3 spans 17 amino acids. In DNA, the CDR3 is TGCAGCGTCAATCGGTTCGGGGTCGGAAACATGAACACTGAAGCTTTCTTT. Translated: CSVNRFGVGNMNTEAFF.

This chain joins TRBV5-8 and TRBJ1-2; 9 bases match TRBD1. Germline CDR1 reads SGHTS; CDR2 reads YDEGEE. The J segment lost 1 base and the V segment lost 5 bases, leaving 6 bases of the junction unmatched. The CDR3 is made up of 15 amino acids. CDR3: CASSLGQGLNYGYTF. The CDR3 region has the DNA TGTGCCAGCAGTCTGGGACAGGGACTTAACTATGGCTACACCTTC.

This clone was seen a single time. The V call is TRBV19, the J call TRBJ2-2, with D perhaps TRBD2 (6 bases). This CDR3 contains 16 residues. Trimming took off 7 bases at V and 5 bases at J, with 20 bases between the two ends. The germline V gene has CDR1 LNHDA and CDR2 SQIVND (reference sequence). This CDR3 reads CASNDVRGRGTGELFF. The CDR3 DNA sequence: TGTGCCAGTAATGACGTGCGTGGTCGGGGGACCGGGGAGCTGTTTTTT.

CDR3 in amino acids: CASSFLNEKLFF. CDR3 sequence (DNA): TGTGCCAGCAGTTTTCTCAATGAAAAACTGTTTTTT. The chain combines TRBV28 with TRBJ1-4; D not resolved. V lost 3 bases to trimming and J lost 5 bases, with 4 bases between them. Germline CDR1 is MDHEN and CDR2 is SYDVKM. The CDR3 contains 12 residues.

This chain connects TRBV18 to TRBJ2-3, with TRBD2 identical over 10 bases. This CDR3 region has 16 residues. Germline assignment: CDR1 KGHSH and CDR2 LQKENI. Germline trimming cut 2 bases from V and 9 bases from J; bases unmatched to any gene: 11. The CDR3 spells CASSPDSLAGGPTQYF. CDR3 DNA: TGTGCCAGCTCACCAGACTCTTTAGCGGGGGGCCCGACGCAGTATTTT.

This clone was counted a single time. The V and J genes are TRBV5-1 and TRBJ2-3; 11 nucleotides match TRBD2. Per the germline V gene, CDR1 is SGHRS and CDR2 is YFSETQ. Losses at the gene ends were 2 bases for V and 2 bases for J; bases not matched to a gene: 4. The CDR3 runs to 16 residues. CDR3 in amino acids: CASSLLAGETTDTQYF. For the CDR3, the DNA is TGCGCCAGCAGCTTACTAGCGGGGGAGACCACAGATACGCAGTATTTT. The full variable domain, completed using reference TRBV5-1 and TRBJ2-3, is KAGVTQTPRYLIKTRGQQVTLSCSPISGHRSVSWYQQTPGQGLQFLFEYFSETQRNKGNFPGRFSGRQFSNSRSEMNVSTLELGDSALYLCASSLLAGETTDTQYFGPGTRLTVL.

The chain uses TRBV6-5 and TRBJ1-6; D not certain. V gave up 2 bases and J gave up 8 bases, with 7 bases separating them. Germline V gives CDR1 MNHEY, CDR2 SVGAGI. The CDR3 totals 13 residues. The CDR3 DNA reads as TGTGCCAGCAGTTACACTGGAGATTCACCCCTCCACTTT. This codes for CASSYTGDSPLHF.

This rearrangement joins TRBV20-1 to TRBJ1-2; D is unclear. In germline, CDR1 is DFQATT, CDR2 SNEGSKA (reference sequence). The V end was cut by 7 bases, the J end by 5 bases, with 5 bases between. The CDR3 totals 9 residues. Here the CDR3 DNA reads TGCAGTGACTCGTATGGCTACACCTTC. This gives the protein CSDSYGYTF.

The gene calls are TRBV19 and TRBJ1-1, with 7 bases lining up with TRBD1. Germline CDR1 LNHDA, CDR2 SQIVND (reference sequence). J gave up 1 base and V 5 bases, and 7 bases lay outside the gene matches. The CDR3 loop spans 15 amino acids. The CDR3 sequence is CASSSTGAPNTEAFF. In DNA form, the CDR3 reads TGTGCCAGTAGTTCCACAGGGGCACCGAACACTGAAGCTTTCTTT.

J is TRBJ1-6 and V is TRBV12-3 or TRBV12-4, with a weak D call TRBD1 (5 bases). CDR3 length: 13 amino acids. V was pared by 1 base and J by 9 bases, with 7 bases between. CDR3 nucleotide sequence: TGTGCCAGCAGTTTAGGGGGCACTTCACCCCTCCACTTT. It translates to CASSLGGTSPLHF.

The V call is TRBV7-2, the J call TRBJ1-2; 8 nucleotides agree with TRBD1. The germline V gene encodes CDR1 SGHTA and CDR2 FQGNSA. The V gene end was trimmed by 4 bases and the J gene end by 5 bases; junction bases not matched to a gene: 12. This CDR3 is 16 amino acids long. This chain's CDR3 is CASSSPRDRRGYGYTF. As DNA, the CDR3 is TGTGCCAGCAGCTCTCCAAGGGACAGGAGGGGGTATGGCTACACCTTC.

The CDR3 nucleotides read TGTGCCAGCAGTGTTCGGAGGCATGCAGCCGGGGAGCTGTTTTTT. Protein: CASSVRRHAAGELFF. The V and J genes are TRBV2 and TRBJ2-2; tentatively, D is TRBD2 (5 bases). The CDR3 length is 15 residues. Germline values: CDR1 SNHLY, CDR2 FYNNEI. The V and J ends lost 4 bases and 6 bases respectively, with 15 bases between them.

This clone was detected only once. The CDR3 DNA sequence: TGTGCCAGCAGCGTAGGTAATAGCGGGGGGAGGAGCAGAGAGACCCAGTACTTC. Protein: CASSVGNSGGRSRETQYF. The chain carries TRBV9 and TRBJ2-5, with 10 positions matching TRBD2. Germline V CDR1 and CDR2: SGDLS, YYNGEE. The CDR3 runs 18 residues. Trimming cost V 0 bases and J 4 bases; bases outside gene matches: 12.

The chain joins TRBV19 to TRBJ1-1, with unresolved D. CDR1 LNHDA and CDR2 SQIVND come from the germline V gene (reference sequence). This CDR3 spans 14 amino acids. Trimming removed 1 base at V and 1 base at J, with 7 bases between. CDR3 residues: CASSIGTRNTEAFF. The DNA for the CDR3 is TGTGCCAGTAGTATAGGAACCAGGAACACTGAAGCTTTCTTT.

The V gene is TRBV7-9, the J gene TRBJ1-5, with D tentatively TRBD1 (6 bases). Between the trimmed V and J ends, which lost 6 bases and 4 bases, there was a span of 10 bases. This CDR3 comprises 13 residues. CDR1 SEHNR and CDR2 FQNEAQ come from the germline V gene (reference sequence). DNA of the CDR3: TGTGCCAGCAGTCGGGACACAAATCAGCCCCAGCATTTT. It is translated as CASSRDTNQPQHF.

The chain recombines TRBV28 with TRBJ2-2; TRBD2 matches 8 bases. Germline CDR1 is MDHEN and CDR2 is SYDVKM. The length of the CDR3 is 16 residues. With V trimmed by 4 bases and J by 0 bases, 4 bases remained unmatched. CDR3 sequence reads: CASSYGGAPNTGELFF. Written as DNA, the CDR3 is TGTGCCAGCAGTTACGGGGGGGCCCCGAACACCGGGGAGCTGTTTTTT.

This sequence joins TRBV7-9 and TRBJ1-5; 8 positions agree with TRBD1. With 5 bases clipped from V and 0 bases from J, the junction kept 6 bases outside the gene matches. The CDR3 is made up of 16 amino acids. Per germline, CDR1 SEHNR and CDR2 FQNEAQ (reference sequence). DNA of the CDR3: TGTGCCAGCAGCATCGGACAGGGAGATAGCAATCAGCCCCAGCATTTT. It encodes CASSIGQGDSNQPQHF.